This T cell receptor (beta chain) derives from a study of T cells in Graves' hyperthyroidism and ophthalmopathy. Study-wide findings and caveats: The blood repertoire included most of the expanded thyroid clonotypes above 0.001.

Comment on this clonotype: Antigen: not known.

The V gene's germline CDR1 is LGHDT and CDR2 YNNKEL (reference sequence). Trimming took 4 bases from V and 4 from J; bases not matched to a gene: 4. The CDR3 totals 13 residues. The CDR3 regions of TCR beta were amplified from RNA transcripts. A set of HTBI primers served as the primers for a first-round RT-PCR of the TCR CDR3. TCRdb processed the multiplex PCR reads anew with MiXCR; each CDR3 protein has one entry. Altogether over 500,000 distinct CDR3 sequences are present, around 15% being singletons, with the ten largest covering approximately 15%. It was considered stable Graves' hyperthyroidism when ophthalmopathy did not progress within 18 months. Diagnosis of hyperthyroidism was new in patients aged 18 to 65, and its duration was under 2 months. It was 8 to 10 ml of fresh peripheral blood that supplied the PBMCs.

The chain employs TRBV3-1 and TRBJ2-7, with 7 positions matching TRBD2. Material for sequencing was blood. The receptor was isolated from a woman between 40 and 55 years old with Graves' hyperthyroidism. This CDR3 is CASSPIAGYEQYF. CDR3 DNA sequence: TGTGCCAGCAGCCCTATAGCGGGTTACGAGCAGTACTTC.